A selection of T cell receptor beta chains follows, all from one sample in a study of early T cells in non-severe SARS-CoV-2 infection. TCRdb redid the calling of the 5' RACE reads with MiXCR, one entry per CDR3 protein. In the table there are 40,000 to 60,000 distinct CDR3 sequences, roughly 6% of which are singletons. The specimen comprised whole blood, sampled at baseline. Every receptor here comes from an adult who was a healthcare worker with PCR-confirmed SARS-CoV-2 infection or an uninfected control (not recorded which). CDR3s include the opening cysteine and the closing phenylalanine or tryptophan. The D gene is left open where the match is weak. Clone size is shown for a subset of rows, as once, few, many or a class of expanded clone.

clone_size d_call j_call v_call cdr3_nt cdr3_aa
. . TRBJ1-5 TRBV18 TGTGCCAGCTCACTCACGGACGTTAATCAGCCCCAGCATTTT CASSLTDVNQPQHF
many TRBD2 TRBJ2-3 TRBV7-8 TGTGCCAGCAGCTTAGATCCTCGGACTAGCGGGCTCATTTCAGATACGCAGTATTTT CASSLDPRTSGLISDTQYF
. . TRBJ2-7 TRBV4-2 TGTGCCAGCAGCCAAGTAAGGGGCTACGAGCAGTACTTC CASSQVRGYEQYF
many TRBD2 TRBJ2-3 TRBV20-1 TGCAGTGCTAGGCTAGCGGGGGCCCTCACAGATACGCAGTATTTT CSARLAGALTDTQYF
many TRBD1 TRBJ1-5 TRBV29-1 TGCAGCGTGGCTACAGGGGGCAGCGATCAGCCCCAGCATTTT CSVATGGSDQPQHF
. . TRBJ2-3 TRBV12-3/TRBV12-4 TGTGCCAGCAGTCCCGACCATACGCAGTATTTT CASSPDHTQYF
. TRBD1 TRBJ1-3 TRBV12-3/TRBV12-4 TGTGCCAGCAGTCCCCAGGGGGTAGGAAACACCATATATTTT CASSPQGVGNTIYF
many . TRBJ2-2 TRBV4-1 TGCGCCAGCAGCCAAGTGGGCGCGTTGGCCGGGGAGCTGTTTTTT CASSQVGALAGELFF
many TRBD1 TRBJ1-6 TRBV7-9 TGTGCCAGCAGCTTAGAGACAGGGGTAACTTCACCCCTCCACTTT CASSLETGVTSPLHF
many . TRBJ2-7 TRBV6-2/TRBV6-3 TGTGCCAGCAGCACGGGACCCGAGCAGTACTTC CASSTGPEQYF
many TRBD2 TRBJ2-5 TRBV7-2 TGTGCCAGCAGCACCCAAGCGGGGGGGATGGTGGAGACCCAGTACTTC CASSTQAGGMVETQYF
. TRBD1 TRBJ1-2 TRBV20-1 TGCAGTGCTAGTATTCTACAGGGGAACTATGGCTACACCTTC CSASILQGNYGYTF
. . TRBJ1-5 TRBV5-4 TGTGCCAGCAGTGAAGGCGGGGGAGATCAGCCCCAGCATTTT CASSEGGGDQPQHF
few . TRBJ2-5 TRBV27 TGTGCCAGCAGTTTATCGGGCGGACAGCAAGAGACCCAGTACTTC CASSLSGGQQETQYF
many . TRBJ2-5 TRBV2 TGTGCCAGCAGTGAAACTAGAAACCAAGAGACCCAGTACTTC CASSETRNQETQYF
many . TRBJ1-2 TRBV20-1 TGCAGTGCTAGAGATCAGAGGGGCAGGGGAGGCTACACCTTC CSARDQRGRGGYTF
many TRBD2 TRBJ2-3 TRBV7-2 TGTGCCAGCAGCTTTCCTAGCGGGGGGGCAGATACGCAGTATTTT CASSFPSGGADTQYF
many . TRBJ2-7 TRBV20-1 TGCAGTGCTAGAGATGGTAGGGAACCGACCTACGAGCAGTACTTC CSARDGREPTYEQYF
few . TRBJ2-7 TRBV7-2 TGTGCCAGCAGCCCCCAGAGGAGTTTCAGCCACGAGCAGTACTTC CASSPQRSFSHEQYF
many TRBD1 TRBJ1-5 TRBV11-2 TGTGCCAGCAGCCACGGGACAGGGCTCAACAATCAGCCCCAGCATTTT CASSHGTGLNNQPQHF
many . TRBJ2-3 TRBV7-2 TGTGCCAGCAGCTTAGGGGGGGTCGGTTATACGCAGTATTTT CASSLGGVGYTQYF
many . TRBJ2-1 TRBV27 TGTGCCAGCAGTCCTGCGGGGACCACGAACAATGAGCAGTTCTTC CASSPAGTTNNEQFF
. . TRBJ2-1 TRBV20-1 TGCAGTGCTTACCAGGCCCAGGGGATCGGTGAGCAGTTCTTC CSAYQAQGIGEQFF
few TRBD1 TRBJ2-4 TRBV18 TGTGCCAGCTCACCCCTGGACAGGGACGGAATTCAGTACTTC CASSPLDRDGIQYF
many . TRBJ1-3 TRBV29-1 TGCAGCGTTGAGGGGGGATCTGGAAACACCATATATTTT CSVEGGSGNTIYF
many . TRBJ2-4 TRBV20-1 TGCAGTGCTCTTCACGAGCTAGCCAAAAACATTCAGTACTTC CSALHELAKNIQYF
few . TRBJ2-2 TRBV19 TGTGCCAGCCCACAGGGTCCCCGATCCAGATTCCACACCGGGGAGCTGTTTTTT CASPQGPRSRFHTGELFF
few TRBD1 TRBJ2-7 TRBV20-1 TGCAGTGCTAGAGACCTCCGGGACAGGCCCTACGAGCAGTACTTC CSARDLRDRPYEQYF
. . TRBJ1-3 TRBV7-8 TGTGCCAGCAGCTACCGAGGCTCTGGAAACACCATATATTTT CASSYRGSGNTIYF
many . TRBJ2-3 TRBV10-1 TGCGCCAGCAGTAGGGAACGGAGGTCTTCAGATACGCAGTATTTT CASSRERRSSDTQYF
few . TRBJ1-4 TRBV12-3/TRBV12-4 TGTGCCAGCAGGGGTCCCGGGGGGCTACGAAAACTGTTTTTT CASRGPGGLRKLFF
. . TRBJ2-7 TRBV6-6 TGTGCCAGCTACACGGCAGGGGACGAGCAGTACTTC CASYTAGDEQYF
few . TRBJ2-2 TRBV12-3/TRBV12-4 TGTGCCAGCAGCTTACCCAAGGCAGTAAGCACCGGGGAGCTGTTTTTT CASSLPKAVSTGELFF
few TRBD2 TRBJ2-1 TRBV20-1 TGCAGTGCGGGGGAGCAGCGGGGGTACAATGAGCAGTTCTTC CSAGEQRGYNEQFF
few . TRBJ2-1 TRBV5-1 TGCGCCAGCAGCTTGGAAGGCCAAACCTCCTACAATGAGCAGTTCTTC CASSLEGQTSYNEQFF
. . TRBJ2-1 TRBV20-1 TGCAGTGCTAGTCGGGGGGCCTCCTACAATGAGCAGTTCTTC CSASRGASYNEQFF
many . TRBJ1-5 TRBV4-3 TGCGCCAGCAGCCAAAATCGGGGGCAGCCCCAGCATTTT CASSQNRGQPQHF
many . TRBJ2-1 TRBV7-2 TGTGCCAGCAGCTTAGAGGTGGCCTACAATGAGCAGTTCTTC CASSLEVAYNEQFF
many . TRBJ2-6 TRBV4-3 TGCGCCAGCAGCCAAGGGGAGTTCTCTGGGGCCAACGTCCTGACTTTC CASSQGEFSGANVLTF
many . TRBJ1-1 TRBV4-2 TGTGCCAGCAGCCAAGATCTTCAGGGGATGGCTTTCTTT CASSQDLQGMAFF
many . TRBJ2-6 TRBV4-3 TGCGCCAGCAGCCAAGATGGGAGTGGGGCCAACGTCCTGACTTTC CASSQDGSGANVLTF
. . TRBJ1-6 TRBV30 TGTGCCTGGAGTGGAGTGGAAGGTTCACCCCTCCACTTT CAWSGVEGSPLHF
few . TRBJ1-4 TRBV6-2/TRBV6-3 TGTGCCAGCAGTACCCTCCGACGAAGTGAAAAACTGTTTTTT CASSTLRRSEKLFF
medium-sized TRBD1 TRBJ1-5 TRBV10-3 TGTGCCAGTGACACAGGGGATAGCAATCAGCCCCAGCATTTT CASDTGDSNQPQHF
few TRBD2 TRBJ2-3 TRBV19 TGTGCCAGTAGTTTCGGCGGGGGGGCTAGCACAGATACGCAGTATTTT CASSFGGGASTDTQYF
many TRBD2 TRBJ2-5 TRBV4-3 TGCGCCAGCAGCCAAGGACTAGCGGGGGGGGAGACCCAGTACTTC CASSQGLAGGETQYF
. TRBD1 TRBJ2-3 TRBV28 TGTGCCAGCAGTCCGGTGACAGGGGGCACAGATACGCAGTATTTT CASSPVTGGTDTQYF
many TRBD1 TRBJ1-2 TRBV7-9 TGTGCCAGCAGCCGGACCGGGACAGGGGTCCGCTTC CASSRTGTGVRF
. . TRBJ2-7 TRBV20-1 TGCAGTGCTAGAGAAGCTATCCACGAGCAGTACTTC CSAREAIHEQYF
. TRBD1 TRBJ2-5 TRBV5-5 TGTGCCAGCAGCTTCCGGACCGGGACAGGTTACCAAGAGACCCAGTACTTC CASSFRTGTGYQETQYF
many . TRBJ2-7 TRBV12-3/TRBV12-4 TGTGCCAGCAGTTGGGACACCAGTTCCTACGAGCAGTACTTC CASSWDTSSYEQYF
. . TRBJ2-7 TRBV6-2/TRBV6-3 TGTGCCAGCAGCGAGGGACCGGATCAGTACTTC CASSEGPDQYF
. . TRBJ2-2 TRBV7-2 TGTGCCAGCAGCTTAGCGCTGATGAACACCGGGGAGCTGTTTTTT CASSLALMNTGELFF
. . TRBJ1-6 TRBV7-2 TGTGCCAGCAGTCCCGGGACCTTGGGGTCACCCCTCCACTTT CASSPGTLGSPLHF